The present TCR beta chain was sequenced within a study of blood T cell repertoires in COVID-19. Here immunoSEQ multiplex PCR was the method, and the copy in TCRdb shows in-frame clones only, minus some. Among around 180,000 clones listed, approximately 85% were seen once. Sequenced material: peripheral blood. The clonotype was recovered from a man in his sixties with acute or convalescent COVID-19.

This CDR3 reads CASSPPGGGYNEQFF. The CDR3 coding sequence is TGTGCCAGCAGCCCCCCCGGGGGGGGTTACAATGAGCAGTTCTTC. The chain carries TRBV7-8 and TRBJ2-1; TRBD2 agrees at 8 bases. The CDR3 is made up of 15 amino acids. V shed 5 bases and J 4 bases; nucleotides not matched to a gene: 7. CDR1 SGHVS and CDR2 FQNEAQ come from the germline V gene.